This section outlines one T cell receptor (beta chain) sequence together with its context. The data derive from a study of shared clonotypes between healthy human individuals. CDR1 is SGHRS, CDR2 YFSETQ, per germline. V was pared by 4 bases and J by 10 bases, with 8 bases of the junction left unmatched. This CDR3 is 14 amino acids long. Data came from immunoSEQ multiplex PCR; TCRdb stores just in-frame clones and leaves some out. The sample shows under 1,100,000 clones, about 77% of them seen only once. Sequencing used memory CD4+ T cells sorted from blood. Subset noted: CD45RA-negative fraction. The chain links TRBV5-1 to TRBJ1-6, with TRBD1 matching 7 bases. The TCR sequence derives from a man aged 18 to 30 in good health. The chain's CDR3 is CASSPTDRASPLHF. CDR3 coding DNA: TGCGCCAGCAGCCCCACTGACAGGGCCTCACCCCTCCACTTT.